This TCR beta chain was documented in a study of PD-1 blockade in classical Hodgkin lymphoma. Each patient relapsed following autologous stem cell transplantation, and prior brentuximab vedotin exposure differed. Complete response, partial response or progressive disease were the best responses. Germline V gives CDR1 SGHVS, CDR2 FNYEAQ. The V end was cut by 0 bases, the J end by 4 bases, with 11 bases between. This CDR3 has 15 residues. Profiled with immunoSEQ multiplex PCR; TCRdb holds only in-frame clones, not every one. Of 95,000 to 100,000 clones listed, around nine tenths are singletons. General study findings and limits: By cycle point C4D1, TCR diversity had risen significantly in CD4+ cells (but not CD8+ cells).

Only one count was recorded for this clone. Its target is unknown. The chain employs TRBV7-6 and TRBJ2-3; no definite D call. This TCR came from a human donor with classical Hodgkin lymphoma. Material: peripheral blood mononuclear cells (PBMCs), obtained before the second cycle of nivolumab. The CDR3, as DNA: TGTGCCAGCAGCTTAGCCGCCATAGGAGCAGATACGCAGTATTTT. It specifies CASSLAAIGADTQYF. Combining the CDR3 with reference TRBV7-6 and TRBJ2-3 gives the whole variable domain GAGVSQSPRYKVTKRGQDVALRCDPISGHVSLYWYRQALGQGPEFLTYFNYEAQQDKSGLPNDRFSAERPEGSISTLTIQRTEQRDSAMYRCASSLAAIGADTQYFGPGTRLTVL.